The 29 T cell receptor beta chains below come from one sample, sequenced in a study of blood T cell repertoires in COVID-19. Here immunoSEQ multiplex PCR was the method, and the copy in TCRdb shows in-frame clones only, minus some. The table lists more than 300,000 clones, 88% of them singletons. Sequences were obtained from peripheral blood. These receptor sequences come from a woman between 25 and 40 years old with COVID-19, enrolled during active disease.

The V and J genes are TRBV24-1 and TRBJ2-7; 9 bases agree with TRBD1. V shed 2 bases, J shed 4 bases, and the junction held 5 bases outside the gene matches. Germline V gene sequence: CDR1 KGHDR, CDR2 SFDVKD. CDR3 length: 15 amino acids. The CDR3: CATSDSGQGLYEQYF. DNA of the CDR3: TGTGCCACCAGTGATTCTGGACAGGGGTTATACGAGCAGTACTTC.

The chain links TRBV5-8 to TRBJ1-5; 8 bases line up with TRBD1. Germline V gives CDR1 SGHTS, CDR2 YDEGEE. V lost 4 bases and J lost 3; bases outside the gene matches: 6. This CDR3 contains 15 residues. CDR3 sequence reads: CASSPGQDFNQPQHF. In nucleotides, the CDR3 is TGTGCCAGCAGCCCGGGACAGGATTTCAATCAGCCCCAGCATTTT.

The chain joins TRBV29-1 to TRBJ2-2; TRBD2 matches 7 bases. V shed 6 bases, J shed 3 bases, and the junction held 1 base outside the gene matches. The germline V gene encodes CDR1 SQVTM and CDR2 ANQGSEA. The CDR3 contains 12 residues. The CDR3 DNA follows: TGCAGCGTCGCGGGGGACACCGGGGAGCTGTTTTTT. Its protein product is CSVAGDTGELFF.

The chain employs TRBV2 and TRBJ2-1; 8 bases fit TRBD1. Per germline, CDR1 SNHLY and CDR2 FYNNEI. Trimming at V came to 5 bases and at J to 6 bases, leaving 6 bases not matched to a gene. The CDR3 is made up of 14 amino acids. CDR3 nucleotide sequence: TGTGCCAGCAGTTTGGGACAGGCGATCAATGAGCAGTTCTTC. Translating it yields CASSLGQAINEQFF.

The chain uses TRBV7-2 and TRBJ2-5; the match to TRBD2 covers 11 bases. J gave up 4 bases and V 2 bases, and 9 bases lay outside the gene matches. Germline CDR1 reads SGHTA; CDR2 reads FQGNSA. The CDR3 is made up of 17 amino acids. CDR3 sequence: CASSLISSGGRGETQYF. The CDR3 DNA sequence: TGTGCCAGCAGCTTAATCTCTAGCGGGGGGCGAGGAGAGACCCAGTACTTC.

The chain employs TRBV19 and TRBJ2-1; TRBD1 aligns across 8 bases. The junction had 19 bases not matched to a gene; V was cut back by 6 bases and J by 12 bases. Germline V gives CDR1 LNHDA, CDR2 SQIVND (reference sequence). This CDR3 is 16 amino acids long. CDR3 coding DNA: TGTGCCAGTAGCCCCGTGGGGACAGGTCTTACCTTGGGGCAGTTCTTC. It yields the protein CASSPVGTGLTLGQFF.

The V and J genes are TRBV7-9 and TRBJ1-3; tentative D call: TRBD1 (6 bases). The CDR3 sequence is 16 residues long. From germline, CDR1 is SEHNR and CDR2 FQNEAQ (reference sequence). V lost 5 bases to trimming and J lost 0 bases, with 14 bases between them. Here the CDR3 reads CASSPARGHSGNTIYF. The CDR3, as DNA: TGTGCCAGCAGCCCGGCACGGGGACACTCTGGAAACACCATATATTTT.

Points on this clone: Other nucleotide sequences from this sample produce the same CDR3. V usage is TRBV3-1 (or the pseudogene TRBV3-2) and J usage is TRBJ1-2; tentative D call: TRBD1 (5 bases). Germline values: CDR1 LGHDT, CDR2 YNNKEL (reference sequence). Deletions cut 4 bases from V and 2 bases from J, with 8 bases between. The CDR3 runs to 13 residues. CDR3 loop: CASSLTGNYGYTF. CDR3 in DNA: TGTGCCAGCAGCCTTACAGGAAACTATGGCTACACCTTC.

The chain couples TRBV2 to TRBJ1-1, with 7 nucleotides matching TRBD1. V gave up 7 bases and J gave up 3 bases; unmatched junction bases: 11. Germline V CDR1 and CDR2: SNHLY, FYNNEI. The CDR3 has 15 residues. This chain's CDR3 is CASTPSRQGYTEAFF. The DNA for the CDR3 is TGTGCCAGCACCCCTTCCCGACAGGGTTACACTGAAGCTTTCTTT.

V usage is TRBV2 and J usage is TRBJ1-6; a weak D match, TRBD1 (5 bases). Deletions cut 9 bases from V and 6 bases from J, with 12 bases between. Germline lookup yields CDR1 SNHLY and CDR2 FYNNEI. CDR3 length equals 13 residues. The CDR3 is CARWGGTNSPLHF. The CDR3 DNA follows: TGTGCCAGGTGGGGGGGTACTAATTCACCCCTCCACTTT. Full variable domain (rest looked up from reference TRBV2 and TRBJ1-6): EPEVTQTPSHQVTQMGQEVILRCVPISNHLYFYWYRQILGQKVEFLVSFYNNEISEKSEIFDDQFSVERPDGSNFTLKIRSTKLEDSAMYFCARWGGTNSPLHFGNGTRLTVT.

This clone appeared a single time. The chain has TRBV15 and TRBJ1-2, with D possibly matching TRBD1 (5 bases). Germline V gene lookup returns CDR1 LNHNV and CDR2 YYDKDF (reference sequence). V lost 3 bases, J lost 0 bases, and 11 bases lay in between. The CDR3 runs to 15 residues. CDR3 protein: CATSSWGRANYGYTF. The CDR3, as DNA: TGTGCCACCAGCAGTTGGGGCAGAGCTAACTATGGCTACACCTTC.

The V gene is TRBV7-3, the J gene TRBJ2-3; 7 bases match TRBD2. CDR1 SGHTA and CDR2 FQGTGA come from the germline V gene. This CDR3 has 14 amino acids. Trimming removed 1 base from V and 3 bases from J; junction bases left unmatched: 1. CDR3 protein: CASSLRGGTDTQYF. DNA for the CDR3: TGTGCCAGCAGCTTAAGGGGGGGAACAGATACGCAGTATTTT.

The V call is TRBV10-2, the J call TRBJ1-5; D remains ambiguous. V gave up 7 bases and J gave up 8 bases, with 15 bases separating them. CDR3 length: 13 amino acids. From germline, CDR1 is WSHSY and CDR2 SAAADI. The CDR3 reads CASMKTIAEPQHF. The CDR3 DNA is TGCGCCAGCATGAAGACCATCGCGGAGCCCCAGCATTTT.

This clone is a singleton in its sample. V and J are TRBV7-9 and TRBJ2-5, with TRBD1 matching 7 bases. CDR3 length equals 16 residues. Trimming at V came to 5 bases and at J to 0 bases, leaving 9 bases not matched to a gene. Germline V gives CDR1 SEHNR, CDR2 FQNEAQ (reference sequence). The CDR3 reads CASSRVVGTDQETQYF. The CDR3 nucleotides read TGTGCCAGCAGCCGAGTTGTGGGGACAGACCAAGAGACCCAGTACTTC.

This chain connects TRBV24-1 to TRBJ2-5; TRBD2 aligns across 13 bases. The CDR3 is 16 amino acids. Losses at the gene ends were 9 bases for V and 1 base for J; bases not matched to a gene: 7. Germline V gene sequence: CDR1 KGHDR, CDR2 SFDVKD. The CDR3 region is CATAPGLAGIQETQYF. The CDR3 DNA is TGTGCCACCGCACCGGGACTAGCGGGAATCCAAGAGACCCAGTACTTC.

V and J are TRBV30 and TRBJ2-1; 8 bases line up with TRBD2. Looked up from germline, CDR1 is GTSNPN and CDR2 is SVGIG (reference sequence). The CDR3 spans 15 residues. The ends lost 3 bases at V and 3 bases at J; junction bases unmatched: 7. For the CDR3, the DNA is TGTGCCTGGAGCGCAGCGGGGGCTAGCTACAATGAGCAGTTCTTC. Translating it yields CAWSAAGASYNEQFF.

The genes are TRBV6-5 and TRBJ1-4; D might be TRBD1 (5 bases). V lost 6 bases and J lost 0, with 11 bases in between. Per the germline V gene, CDR1 is MNHEY and CDR2 is SVGAGI. This CDR3 comprises 15 residues. CDR3: CASSRGLTTNEKLFF. The CDR3, as DNA: TGTGCCAGCAGCCGGGGGTTGACAACTAATGAAAAACTGTTTTTT.

The V and J genes are TRBV7-4 and TRBJ1-2, with 8 bases that match TRBD1. The CDR3 runs 16 residues. V shed 8 bases and J 2 bases; nucleotides not matched to a gene: 13. Germline CDR1 and CDR2: SGHVT and SQSDAQ. CDR3 coding DNA: TGTGCCAGCGGCCCGGGGATCCAGGGGGCGAACTATGGCTACACCTTC. This encodes CASGPGIQGANYGYTF.

This clone was counted a single time. The chain joins TRBV6-2 or TRBV6-3 to TRBJ1-5; D is unclear. Germline loops: CDR1 MNHEY, CDR2 SVGEGT. The CDR3 runs to 16 residues. Trimming stripped 2 bases from V and 2 bases from J, with 13 bases between. CDR3 protein: CASSYTREEGNQPQHF. The DNA for the CDR3 is TGTGCCAGCAGTTACACCCGAGAGGAAGGCAATCAGCCCCAGCATTTT.

The V call is TRBV19, the J call TRBJ1-6; D perhaps matches TRBD1 (5 bases). This CDR3 region has 14 residues. The V gene's germline CDR1 is LNHDA and CDR2 SQIVND (reference sequence). The V end was cut by 4 bases, the J end by 6 bases, with 10 bases between. DNA of the CDR3: TGTGCCAGTAGTACTGACAGTTTTAATTCACCCCTCCACTTT. Translation gives CASSTDSFNSPLHF.

The chain links TRBV2 to TRBJ2-5; 10 bases fit TRBD1. The J segment lost 5 bases and the V segment lost 7 bases, leaving 7 bases of the junction unmatched. This CDR3 has 14 amino acids. CDR1 and CDR2 (germline): SNHLY, FYNNEI. For the CDR3, the DNA is TGTGCCAGCAAACCGGGACAGGGGACGGAGACCCAGTACTTC. Translating gives CASKPGQGTETQYF.

This chain links TRBV4-1 with TRBJ1-1; D is unresolved. This CDR3 comprises 13 residues. The V end lost 6 bases, the J end lost 0 bases, and 8 bases lay between the germline ends. Germline CDR1 and CDR2: MGHRA and YSYEKL. The CDR3 DNA sequence: TGCGCCAGCAGTCTGGGCCTGAACACTGAAGCTTTCTTT. Its translation is CASSLGLNTEAFF.

The rearrangement links TRBV18 to TRBJ1-1; 7 nucleotides agree with TRBD1. Germline V gene sequence: CDR1 KGHSH, CDR2 LQKENI. The CDR3 runs 16 residues. With 4 bases clipped from V and 1 base from J, the junction kept 9 bases outside the gene matches. The DNA of the CDR3 is TGTGCCAGCTCACTCGGGACTCCAGGGGGGAACACTGAAGCTTTCTTT. Protein product: CASSLGTPGGNTEAFF.

This chain joins TRBV7-8 and TRBJ1-2; 8 nucleotides line up with TRBD1. V was clipped by 5 bases and J by 7 bases; unmatched bases: 12. The CDR3 spans 15 residues. Looked up from germline, CDR1 is SGHVS and CDR2 is FQNEAQ. The CDR3 spells CASSPDRVLLRGYTF. The CDR3 DNA reads as TGTGCCAGCAGCCCGGACAGGGTTCTGCTTCGTGGCTACACCTTC. The variable domain in full, completed from reference TRBV7-8 and TRBJ1-2, reads GAGVSQSPRYKVAKRGQDVALRCDPISGHVSLFWYQQALGQGPEFLTYFQNEAQLDKSGLPSDRFFAERPEGSVSTLKIQRTQQEDSAVYLCASSPDRVLLRGYTFGSGTRLTVV.

This rearrangement joins TRBV2 to TRBJ1-4; tentative D call: TRBD1 (6 bases). The CDR3 has 12 amino acids. The V and J ends lost 8 bases and 6 bases respectively, with 10 bases between them. CDR1 and CDR2 (germline): SNHLY, FYNNEI. The CDR3 loop is CASGGRDEKLFF. CDR3 DNA: TGTGCCAGCGGGGGCAGGGATGAAAAACTGTTTTTT.

This chain joins TRBV19 and TRBJ1-5, with 7 bases aligning to TRBD1. Germline-derived CDR1 and CDR2 are LNHDA and SQIVND (reference sequence). The CDR3 runs to 15 residues. The V gene end was trimmed by 1 base and the J gene end by 7 bases; junction bases not matched to a gene: 7. The CDR3 loop is CASSIVRQGNQPQHF. The CDR3 coding sequence is TGTGCCAGTAGTATAGTTAGACAGGGTAACCAGCCCCAGCATTTT.

The chain employs TRBV24-1 and TRBJ1-1, with D unclear. Germline loops: CDR1 KGHDR, CDR2 SFDVKD. V was shortened by 10 bases and J by 1 base, with 12 bases between the two germline ends. This CDR3 is built from 13 residues. The chain's CDR3 is CATDSPPNTEAFF. The CDR3 DNA sequence: TGTGCCACTGACTCTCCCCCGAACACTGAAGCTTTCTTT.

This chain links TRBV5-6 with TRBJ1-6, with 7 nucleotides matching TRBD1. The germline CDR1 and CDR2 sequences are SGHDT and YYEEEE. The V gene end was trimmed by 4 bases and the J gene end by 2 bases; junction bases not matched to a gene: 6. The CDR3 is made up of 16 amino acids. The CDR3 DNA reads as TGTGCCAGCAGCCCAACAGGGGCGCCCTATAATTCACCCCTCCACTTT. This gives the protein CASSPTGAPYNSPLHF.

The gene calls are TRBV4-1 and TRBJ1-1; D gene uncertain. The CDR3 runs 14 residues. Germline V lookup: CDR1 MGHRA, CDR2 YSYEKL. V dropped 5 bases and J dropped 0 bases, with 10 bases sitting between them. In DNA, the CDR3 is TGCGCCAGCAGCTTAGAGGAATTGAACACTGAAGCTTTCTTT. This codes for CASSLEELNTEAFF.